Shown below are 32 T cell receptor beta chains from a single sample sequenced in a study of regulatory and conventional T cells in RAG deficiency listed by TCRdb under 2017. Library preparation employed the immunoSEQ multiplex PCR assay. TCRdb obtained this table from immuneACCESS and retained in-frame rearrangements with V and J assigned. These tables miss some clones; where compared with another copy, unresolved V genes account for less than half of the shortfall, and the remainder is unexplained. This sample comprises 29,000 or so clones, roughly 95% of them detected only once. The ten most abundant clones make up under 0.2% of the sample. Before genomic DNA extraction, conventional CD4+ T cells were purified from blood as CD25-low CD127-high cells. The same specimen was also included in a second study, on regulatory T cells. As the second study states: For the multiplex PCR, 52 forward TRBV primers and 13 reverse TRBJ primers were used, and amplification bias was corrected with both assay-based and computational methods.

Sequencing input: CD25- CD4+ T cells sorted from blood. Receptors were obtained from a human donor in good health.

This rearrangement joins TRBV29-1 to TRBJ2-7, with TRBD1 identical over 10 bases. The CDR3 extends over 14 amino acids. Trimming took 3 bases from V and 4 from J; bases not matched to a gene: 6. The V gene's germline CDR1 is SQVTM and CDR2 ANQGSEA. The CDR3 protein is CSVEGWGQGYEQYF. CDR3 DNA: TGCAGCGTTGAGGGATGGGGACAGGGGTACGAGCAGTACTTC.

The CDR3 loop reads CASSLEGQPANQPQHF. In DNA form, the CDR3 reads TGTGCCAGCAGCTTAGAAGGACAGCCCGCCAATCAGCCCCAGCATTTT. The gene calls are TRBV7-8 and TRBJ1-5, with D tentatively TRBD1 (6 bases). Germline CDR1 is SGHVS and CDR2 is FQNEAQ. This CDR3 has 16 amino acids. The V and J ends lost 1 base and 3 bases respectively, with 13 bases between them.

This chain connects TRBV19 to TRBJ1-5, with TRBD1 as a possible D gene (5 bases). V lost 3 bases, J lost 4 bases, and 13 bases lay in between. The CDR3 runs 15 residues. Germline-derived CDR1 and CDR2 are LNHDA and SQIVND (reference sequence). The CDR3 loop is CASSIMRGGNQPQHF. The CDR3 DNA reads as TGTGCCAGTAGTATTATGCGGGGGGGGAATCAGCCCCAGCATTTT.

The V and J genes are TRBV5-1 and TRBJ1-2; D gene ambiguous. The CDR3 sequence is 14 residues long. Germline CDR1 reads SGHRS; CDR2 reads YFSETQ. Trimming cost V 0 bases and J 3 bases, with 9 bases left between them. In DNA form, the CDR3 reads TGCGCCAGCAGCTTGGAGCAGGAAGACTATGGCTACACCTTC. As protein: CASSLEQEDYGYTF.

This CDR3 is CASSFDRTHTDTQYF. The CDR3 DNA follows: TGTGCCAGCAGTTTCGACAGAACCCACACAGATACGCAGTATTTT. The chain uses TRBV27 and TRBJ2-3; a possible D gene is TRBD1 (5 bases). CDR1 is MNHEY and CDR2 is SMNVEV in the germline V gene (reference sequence). The length of the CDR3 is 15 residues. The germline V and J ends were trimmed by 3 bases and 2 bases, with 12 bases remaining between them.

The chain uses TRBV5-1 and TRBJ1-1; D remains ambiguous. The CDR3 loop spans 15 amino acids. V was pared by 3 bases and J by 1 base, with 13 bases between. Per the germline V gene, CDR1 is SGHRS and CDR2 is YFSETQ. Written as DNA, the CDR3 is TGCGCCAGCAGCTCTGATACACCTTCGAACACTGAAGCTTTCTTT. Translation: CASSSDTPSNTEAFF.

The chain joins TRBV4-2 to TRBJ2-1; D might be TRBD2 (5 bases). Trimming removed 0 bases from V and 4 bases from J, with 22 bases in between. This CDR3 spans 19 amino acids. Per germline, CDR1 LGHNA and CDR2 YNFKEQ. The CDR3 is CASSQDLFLAEDFYNEQFF. The CDR3 bases are TGTGCCAGCAGCCAAGATCTTTTCCTAGCCGAAGACTTTTACAATGAGCAGTTCTTC.

The chain uses TRBV6-6 and TRBJ2-4; perhaps TRBD1 as D (5 bases). V lost 2 bases and J 4 bases, leaving 12 bases between the germline ends. Germline V gene sequence: CDR1 MNHNY, CDR2 SVGAGI (reference sequence). The CDR3 sequence is 15 residues long. The CDR3 nucleotides read TGTGCCAGCAGTTACGTAGGTAGACAGAAAAACATTCAGTACTTC. Translating gives CASSYVGRQKNIQYF.

This clone turned up a few times. The chain is built from TRBV6-6 and TRBJ1-4; the D is unclear. There are 11 residues in the CDR3. V lost 7 bases to trimming and J lost 6 bases, with 6 bases between them. The germline gives CDR1 MNHNY, CDR2 SVGAGI (reference sequence). CDR3 sequence (DNA): TGTGCCAGCATGAGGGATGAAAAACTGTTTTTT. As protein: CASMRDEKLFF.

The chain combines TRBV11-3 with TRBJ2-5; TRBD2 might be the D (5 bases). This CDR3 region has 14 residues. Trimming left V 5 bases short and J 5 bases short, with 15 bases between. CDR1 and CDR2 (germline): SGHNT, YENEEA. The CDR3 DNA reads as TGTGCCAGCAGCCTTACAGCAGGCGGGGAGACCCAGTACTTC. Translation: CASSLTAGGETQYF.

The J gene is TRBJ2-5, the V gene TRBV9, with D maybe TRBD1 (6 bases). Trimming removed 0 bases at V and 2 bases at J, with 11 bases between. The CDR3 runs 15 residues. CDR1 and CDR2 (germline): SGDLS, YYNGEE. The CDR3 is CASSVGRGVQETQYF. The CDR3 coding sequence is TGTGCCAGCAGCGTAGGCAGGGGTGTGCAAGAGACCCAGTACTTC.

The V gene is TRBV7-2, the J gene TRBJ1-6, with TRBD1 identical over 8 bases. Germline loops: CDR1 SGHTA, CDR2 FQGNSA. V lost 0 bases to trimming and J lost 6 bases; unmatched junction nucleotides: 7. The CDR3 covers 17 residues. The chain's CDR3 is CASSLAPTGAGNSPLHF. In DNA form, the CDR3 reads TGTGCCAGCAGCTTAGCCCCGACAGGGGCCGGTAATTCACCCCTCCACTTT.

The genes are TRBV18 and TRBJ2-7; TRBD1 agrees at 8 bases. Germline assignment: CDR1 KGHSH and CDR2 LQKENI. The CDR3 covers 13 residues. The junction had 3 bases not matched to a gene; V was cut back by 5 bases and J by 3 bases. This CDR3 reads CASSSDRDYEQYF. Here the CDR3 DNA reads TGTGCCAGCTCATCGGACAGGGACTACGAGCAGTACTTC.

The J gene is TRBJ2-5, the V gene TRBV2, with TRBD2 matching over 10 bases. This CDR3 region has 16 residues. Trimming at V came to 5 bases and at J to 5 bases, leaving 11 bases not matched to a gene. Germline V gene sequence: CDR1 SNHLY, CDR2 FYNNEI. Here the CDR3 reads CASSPALAGVRETQYF. CDR3 sequence (DNA): TGTGCCAGCAGTCCGGCCCTAGCGGGGGTCCGGGAGACCCAGTACTTC. The complete variable domain, with remaining parts taken from reference TRBV2 and TRBJ2-5, reads EPEVTQTPSHQVTQMGQEVILRCVPISNHLYFYWYRQILGQKVEFLVSFYNNEISEKSEIFDDQFSVERPDGSNFTLKIRSTKLEDSAMYFCASSPALAGVRETQYFGPGTRLLVL.

CDR3 sequence (DNA): TGTGCCAGTAGTACCCTACCGGGACAGGCACAAGAGACCCAGTACTTC. Protein product: CASSTLPGQAQETQYF. The J gene is TRBJ2-5, the V gene TRBV19; 8 bases are shared with TRBD1. The CDR3 extends over 16 amino acids. V lost 4 bases to trimming and J lost 2 bases; unmatched junction nucleotides: 9. Per germline, CDR1 LNHDA and CDR2 SQIVND (reference sequence).

This chain connects TRBV2 to TRBJ1-2; 7 bases match TRBD1. The V segment lost 6 bases and the J segment 3 bases; nucleotides outside the gene matches: 4. CDR1 SNHLY and CDR2 FYNNEI come from the germline V gene. The CDR3 runs 13 residues. The CDR3 spells CASSSGQDYGYTF. The CDR3 DNA is TGTGCCAGCAGCAGCGGACAGGACTATGGCTACACCTTC.

The chain couples TRBV10-3 to TRBJ1-6, with TRBD1 as a possible D gene (6 bases). V lost 2 bases to trimming and J lost 10 bases, with 12 bases between them. Germline CDR1 reads ENHRY; CDR2 reads SYGVKD. The CDR3 contains 14 residues. CDR3 in amino acids: CAISEQQGPSPLHF. CDR3 nucleotide sequence: TGTGCCATCAGTGAGCAACAGGGTCCATCACCCCTCCACTTT.

The rearrangement links TRBV5-1 to TRBJ2-7, with 9 bases that match TRBD1. CDR3 length: 15 residues. Germline-derived CDR1 and CDR2 are SGHRS and YFSETQ. V lost 1 base, J lost 1 base, and 3 bases stayed unmatched. The CDR3, as DNA: TGCGCCAGCAGCTTGCCGGGACAGGGTTCCTACGAGCAGTACTTC. It yields the protein CASSLPGQGSYEQYF.

The CDR3 DNA follows: TGCGCCAGCAGGGATAACAGGGACCCCTATGGCTACACCTTC. It translates to CASRDNRDPYGYTF. This chain links TRBV5-1 with TRBJ1-2; tentatively, D is TRBD1 (6 bases). This CDR3 is 14 amino acids long. Germline assignment: CDR1 SGHRS and CDR2 YFSETQ. Trimming left V 5 bases short and J 4 bases short, with 15 bases between. Complete variable domain (other parts from reference TRBV5-1 and TRBJ1-2): KAGVTQTPRYLIKTRGQQVTLSCSPISGHRSVSWYQQTPGQGLQFLFEYFSETQRNKGNFPGRFSGRQFSNSRSEMNVSTLELGDSALYLCASRDNRDPYGYTFGSGTRLTVV.

V gene TRBV7-9 combines with J gene TRBJ2-7; no clear D gene. Germline V gene data show CDR1 as SEHNR and CDR2 as FQNEAQ (reference sequence). CDR3 length equals 13 residues. Trimming took 1 base from V and 3 from J, leaving 7 bases between them. CDR3 loop: CASSLGPGYEQYF. CDR3 DNA: TGTGCCAGCAGCTTAGGGCCGGGCTACGAGCAGTACTTC.

The J gene is TRBJ2-5, the V gene TRBV18; TRBD2 aligns across 7 bases. Germline CDR1 is KGHSH and CDR2 is LQKENI. The V and J ends lost 3 bases and 3 bases, in that order; junction bases with no gene match: 4. CDR3 length: 14 amino acids. This CDR3 reads CASSPLGGEETQYF. The CDR3 DNA follows: TGTGCCAGCTCACCCCTTGGGGGGGAAGAGACCCAGTACTTC. The full variable domain, in which reference TRBV18 and TRBJ2-5 provide the parts outside the CDR3, is NAGVMQNPRHLVRRRGQEARLRCSPMKGHSHVYWYRQLPEEGLKFMVYLQKENIIDESGMPKERFSAEFPKEGPSILRIQQVVRGDSAAYFCASSPLGGEETQYFGPGTRLLVL.

This chain connects TRBV4-1 to TRBJ1-5; 7 positions match TRBD1. V was clipped by 6 bases and J by 3 bases; unmatched bases: 5. Germline values: CDR1 MGHRA, CDR2 YSYEKL. The CDR3 has 14 amino acids. CDR3 in amino acids: CASRTGLNNQPQHF. In nucleotides, the CDR3 is TGCGCCAGCAGGACAGGGCTCAACAATCAGCCCCAGCATTTT.

This chain joins TRBV11-2 and TRBJ2-7, with D perhaps TRBD2 (6 bases). The CDR3 has 15 residues. The germline CDR1 and CDR2 sequences are SGHAT and FQNNGV. The V gene lost 0 bases and the J gene lost 4 bases, with 13 bases spanning the gap. The CDR3 region is CASSLDLALGYEQYF. The CDR3 DNA reads TGTGCCAGCAGCTTAGATCTAGCGCTTGGATACGAGCAGTACTTC. Complete variable domain (other parts from reference TRBV11-2 and TRBJ2-7): EAGVAQSPRYKIIEKRQSVAFWCNPISGHATLYWYQQILGQGPKLLIQFQNNGVVDDSQLPKDRFSAERLKGVDSTLKIQPAKLEDSAVYLCASSLDLALGYEQYFGPGTRLTVT.

V usage is TRBV7-3 and J usage is TRBJ2-7; 8 positions agree with TRBD2. V shed 5 bases, J shed 2 bases, and the junction held 8 bases outside the gene matches. Germline V gene sequence: CDR1 SGHTA, CDR2 FQGTGA. This CDR3 has 15 amino acids. CDR3 DNA: TGTGCCAGCAGCCCGGGGGGGGACCATACCTACGAGCAGTACTTC. Protein sequence: CASSPGGDHTYEQYF.

CDR3 region: CASSLLAENQPQHF. As DNA, the CDR3 is TGTGCCAGCAGCTTGTTAGCAGAAAATCAGCCCCAGCATTTT. The V gene is TRBV5-8, the J gene TRBJ1-5; no firm D call. CDR3 size: 14 residues. The germline gives CDR1 SGHTS, CDR2 YDEGEE. Trimming left V 1 base short and J 4 bases short, with 9 bases between.

This chain joins TRBV27 and TRBJ1-1; 8 positions agree with TRBD1. There are 14 residues in the CDR3. The J segment lost 0 bases and the V segment lost 6 bases, leaving 3 bases of the junction unmatched. Germline lookup yields CDR1 MNHEY and CDR2 SMNVEV (reference sequence). The DNA for the CDR3 is TGTGCCAGCAGACCGGACAGGGTGAACACTGAAGCTTTCTTT. Translated, it gives CASRPDRVNTEAFF.

The CDR3 is CASSPSGTSVTGELFF. CDR3 nucleotides: TGTGCCAGCAGCCCCTCCGGGACTAGCGTCACCGGGGAGCTGTTTTTT. This sequence joins TRBV9 and TRBJ2-2; TRBD2 aligns across 10 bases. Germline assignment: CDR1 SGDLS and CDR2 YYNGEE. This CDR3 comprises 16 residues. J was trimmed by 4 bases and V by 4 bases; bases with no gene match: 7.

V is TRBV5-1 and J is TRBJ1-5; D possibly corresponds to TRBD1 (6 bases). Trimming stripped 0 bases from V and 8 bases from J, with 15 bases between. Germline CDR1 is SGHRS and CDR2 is YFSETQ. There are 15 residues in the CDR3. The DNA for the CDR3 is TGCGCCAGCAGCTTGGGGGGGGGCCGCCGTGAGCCCCAGCATTTT. The encoded protein is CASSLGGGRREPQHF.

This rearrangement joins TRBV11-2 to TRBJ1-2; TRBD1 matches at 12 bases. Trimming removed 7 bases from V and 1 base from J; junction bases left unmatched: 13. The CDR3 has 18 residues. The germline CDR1 and CDR2 sequences are SGHAT and FQNNGV. CDR3 nucleotides: TGTGCCAGCACCCCCTTACCCGGGACAGGGGGCATTAACTATGGCTACACCTTC. The encoded protein is CASTPLPGTGGINYGYTF.

The V gene is TRBV10-1, the J gene TRBJ2-3; 10 bases line up with TRBD1. The ends lost 6 bases at V and 6 bases at J; junction bases unmatched: 12. The germline gives CDR1 WNHNN, CDR2 SYGVQD (reference sequence). CDR3 length: 16 residues. The DNA of the CDR3 is TGCGCCAGCAGCTTCTCGACAGGGGGCTATTGGGATACGCAGTATTTT. It yields the protein CASSFSTGGYWDTQYF.

The chain carries TRBV7-5 and TRBJ1-2; TRBD1 is the table's D call and was not checked against the DNA. TRBV7-5 is listed as a pseudogene. The CDR3 extends over 13 amino acids. The chain's CDR3 is CASGTGDNYGYTF. The CDR3 nucleotides read TGTGCCAGTGGGACAGGGGATAACTATGGCTACACCTTC.

This clone was observed a single time. The chain employs TRBV21-1 and TRBJ1-6; the DNA was not compared with TRBD1, the D call given in the table. TRBV21-1 is shown as a pseudogene. This CDR3 has 22 residues. CDR3 loop: CASSTRDRGRGFQSSYNSPLHF. In nucleotides, the CDR3 is TGTGCCAGCAGCACCCGGGACAGGGGGAGAGGATTCCAAAGCTCCTATAATTCACCCCTCCACTTT.